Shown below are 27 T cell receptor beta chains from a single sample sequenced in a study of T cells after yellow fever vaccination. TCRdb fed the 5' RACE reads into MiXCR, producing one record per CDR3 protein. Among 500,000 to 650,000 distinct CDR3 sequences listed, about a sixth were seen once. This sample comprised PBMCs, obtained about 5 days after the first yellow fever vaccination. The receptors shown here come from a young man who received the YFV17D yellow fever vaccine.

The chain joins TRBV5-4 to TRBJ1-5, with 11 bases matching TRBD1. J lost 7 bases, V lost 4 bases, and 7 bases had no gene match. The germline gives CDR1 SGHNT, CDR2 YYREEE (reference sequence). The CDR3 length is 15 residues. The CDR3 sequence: CASSRTGGRGQPQHF. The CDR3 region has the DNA TGTGCCAGCAGCCGGACAGGGGGCAGAGGACAGCCCCAGCATTTT.

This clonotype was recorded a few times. CDR3 sequence reads: CASSQGQSSGELFF. The DNA for the CDR3 is TGTGCCAGCAGCCAAGGTCAGTCGTCCGGGGAGCTGTTTTTT. This chain connects TRBV3-1 to TRBJ2-2; D gene unclear. Germline V gene data show CDR1 as LGHDT and CDR2 as YNNKEL (reference sequence). Trimming took off 1 base at V and 6 bases at J, with 9 bases between the two ends. This CDR3 has 14 residues.

DNA of the CDR3: TGCGCCAGCACCAAAGGGGCTAGCGGGGGTGACAATGAGCAGTTCTTC. Translated, it gives CASTKGASGGDNEQFF. V is TRBV5-1 and J is TRBJ2-1, with 10 bases lining up with TRBD2. V lost 6 bases to trimming and J lost 5 bases; unmatched junction nucleotides: 11. The CDR3 is 16 residues long. Germline CDR1 and CDR2: SGHRS and YFSETQ.

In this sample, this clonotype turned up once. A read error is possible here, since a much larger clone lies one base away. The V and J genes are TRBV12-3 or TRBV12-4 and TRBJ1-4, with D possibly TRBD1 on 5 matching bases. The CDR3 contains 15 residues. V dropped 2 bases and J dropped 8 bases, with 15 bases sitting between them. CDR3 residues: CASSLTGRGGEKLFF. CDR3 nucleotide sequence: TGTGCCAGCAGTTTAACTGGAAGGGGCGGGGAAAAACTGTTTTTT.

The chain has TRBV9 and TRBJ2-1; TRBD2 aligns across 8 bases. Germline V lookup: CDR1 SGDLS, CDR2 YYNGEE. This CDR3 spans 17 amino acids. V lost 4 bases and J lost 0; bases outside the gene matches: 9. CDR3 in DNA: TGTGCCAGCAGCCACGGGGGGGGTGCAAGCTCCTACAATGAGCAGTTCTTC. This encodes CASSHGGGASSYNEQFF. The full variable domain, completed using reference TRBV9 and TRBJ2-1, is DSGVTQTPKHLITATGQRVTLRCSPRSGDLSVYWYQQSLDQGLQFLIQYYNGEERAKGNILERFSAQQFPDLHSELNLSSLELGDSALYFCASSHGGGASSYNEQFFGPGTRLTVL.

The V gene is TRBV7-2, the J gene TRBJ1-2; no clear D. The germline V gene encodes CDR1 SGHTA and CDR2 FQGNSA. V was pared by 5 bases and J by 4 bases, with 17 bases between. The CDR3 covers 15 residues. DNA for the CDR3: TGTGCCAGCAGCCCTCAAAAGGGCAGAGCCTATGGCTACACCTTC. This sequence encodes CASSPQKGRAYGYTF.

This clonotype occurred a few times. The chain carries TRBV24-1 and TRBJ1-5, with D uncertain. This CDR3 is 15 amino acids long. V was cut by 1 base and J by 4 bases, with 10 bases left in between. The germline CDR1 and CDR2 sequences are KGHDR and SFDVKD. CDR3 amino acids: CATSDLVGRNQPQHF. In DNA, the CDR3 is TGTGCCACCAGTGATTTAGTGGGAAGAAATCAGCCCCAGCATTTT.

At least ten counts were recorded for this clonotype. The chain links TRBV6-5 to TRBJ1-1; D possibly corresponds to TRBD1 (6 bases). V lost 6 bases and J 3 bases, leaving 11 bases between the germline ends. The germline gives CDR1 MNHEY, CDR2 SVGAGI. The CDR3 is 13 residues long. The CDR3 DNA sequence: TGTGCCAGCAGCCAGGGGATCGACACTGAAGCTTTCTTT. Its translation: CASSQGIDTEAFF.

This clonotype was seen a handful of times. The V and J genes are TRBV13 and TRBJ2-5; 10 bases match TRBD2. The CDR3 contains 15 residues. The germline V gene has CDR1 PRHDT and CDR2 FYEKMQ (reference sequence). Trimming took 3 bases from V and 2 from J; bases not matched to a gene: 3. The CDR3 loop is CASSFIAGGQETQYF. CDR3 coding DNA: TGTGCCAGCAGCTTCATAGCGGGGGGACAAGAGACCCAGTACTTC.

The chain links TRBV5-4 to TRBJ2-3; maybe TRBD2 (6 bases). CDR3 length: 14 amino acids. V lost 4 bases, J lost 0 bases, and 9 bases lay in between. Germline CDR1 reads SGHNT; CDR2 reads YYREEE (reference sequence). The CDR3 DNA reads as TGTGCCAGCAGCCAAGGGACTAGCACAGATACGCAGTATTTT. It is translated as CASSQGTSTDTQYF.

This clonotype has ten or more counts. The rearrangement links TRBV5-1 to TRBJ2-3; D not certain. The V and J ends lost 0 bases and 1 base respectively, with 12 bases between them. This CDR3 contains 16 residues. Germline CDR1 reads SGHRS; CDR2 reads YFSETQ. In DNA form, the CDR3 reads TGCGCCAGCAGCTTGGAAGCACAATCGCGCACAGATACGCAGTATTTT. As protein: CASSLEAQSRTDTQYF.

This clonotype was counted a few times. CDR3 protein: CASSFRAVYNSPLHF. The CDR3 region has the DNA TGTGCCAGCAGTTTTAGGGCAGTATATAATTCACCCCTCCACTTT. The chain uses TRBV27 and TRBJ1-6, with no clear D. CDR1 and CDR2 from the germline V gene are MNHEY and SMNVEV (reference sequence). This CDR3 contains 15 residues. V was clipped by 3 bases and J by 4 bases, with 10 bases between them.

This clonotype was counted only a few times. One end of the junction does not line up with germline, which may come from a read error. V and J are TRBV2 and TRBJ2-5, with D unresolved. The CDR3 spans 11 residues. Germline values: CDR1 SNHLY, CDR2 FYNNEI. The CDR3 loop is CASSEQATQYF. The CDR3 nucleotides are TGTGCCAGCAGTGAACAAGCGACCCAGTACTTC.

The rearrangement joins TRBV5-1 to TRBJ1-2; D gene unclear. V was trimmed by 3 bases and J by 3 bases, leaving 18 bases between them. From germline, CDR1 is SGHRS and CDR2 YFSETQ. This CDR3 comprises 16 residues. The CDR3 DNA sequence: TGCGCCAGCAGCTCCCGAGTCGCGGTCATTCACTATGGCTACACCTTC. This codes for CASSSRVAVIHYGYTF.

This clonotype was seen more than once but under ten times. The CDR3: CASSLRATYEQYV. CDR3 DNA: TGTGCCAGCAGTCTCAGGGCTACCTACGAGCAGTACGTC. This rearrangement joins TRBV12-3 or TRBV12-4 to TRBJ2-7, with D possibly being TRBD1 (5 bases). The V and J ends lost 5 bases and 2 bases respectively, with 10 bases between them. The CDR3 runs to 13 residues.

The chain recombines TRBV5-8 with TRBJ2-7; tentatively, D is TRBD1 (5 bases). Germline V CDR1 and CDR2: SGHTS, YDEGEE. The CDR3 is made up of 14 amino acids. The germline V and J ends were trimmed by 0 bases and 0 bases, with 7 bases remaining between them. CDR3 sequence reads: CASSLGQRSYEQYV. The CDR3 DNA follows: TGTGCCAGCAGCTTGGGACAGCGCTCCTACGAGCAGTACGTC.

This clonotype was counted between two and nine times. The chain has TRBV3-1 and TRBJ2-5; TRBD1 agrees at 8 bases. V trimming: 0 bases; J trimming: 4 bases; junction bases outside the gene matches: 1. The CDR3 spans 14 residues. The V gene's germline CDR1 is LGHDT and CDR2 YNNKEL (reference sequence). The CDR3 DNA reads TGTGCCAGCAGCCAAGAAGGGACAGGAGAGACCCAGTACTTC. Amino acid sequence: CASSQEGTGETQYF.

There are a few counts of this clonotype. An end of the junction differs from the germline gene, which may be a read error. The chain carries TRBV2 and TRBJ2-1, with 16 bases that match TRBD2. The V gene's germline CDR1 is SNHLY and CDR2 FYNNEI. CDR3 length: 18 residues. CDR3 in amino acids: CAISPTGLAGGYYNEQFF. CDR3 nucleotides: TGTGCCATCAGTCCCACGGGACTAGCGGGGGGGTACTACAATGAGCAGTTCTTC.

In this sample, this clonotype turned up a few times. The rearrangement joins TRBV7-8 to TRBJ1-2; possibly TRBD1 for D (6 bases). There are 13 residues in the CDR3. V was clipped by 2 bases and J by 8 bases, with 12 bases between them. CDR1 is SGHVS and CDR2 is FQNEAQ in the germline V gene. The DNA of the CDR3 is TGTGCCAGCAGCTTACCCCCGACAGGAGGCTACACCTTC. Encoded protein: CASSLPPTGGYTF. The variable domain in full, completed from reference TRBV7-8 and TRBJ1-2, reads GAGVSQSPRYKVAKRGQDVALRCDPISGHVSLFWYQQALGQGPEFLTYFQNEAQLDKSGLPSDRFFAERPEGSVSTLKIQRTQQEDSAVYLCASSLPPTGGYTFGSGTRLTVV.

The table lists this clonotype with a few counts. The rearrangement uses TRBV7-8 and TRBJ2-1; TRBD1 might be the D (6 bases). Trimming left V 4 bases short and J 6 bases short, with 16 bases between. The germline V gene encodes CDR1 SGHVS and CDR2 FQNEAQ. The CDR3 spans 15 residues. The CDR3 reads CASSSRDILTNEQFF. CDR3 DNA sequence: TGTGCCAGCAGCTCCCGGGACATATTAACCAATGAGCAGTTCTTC.

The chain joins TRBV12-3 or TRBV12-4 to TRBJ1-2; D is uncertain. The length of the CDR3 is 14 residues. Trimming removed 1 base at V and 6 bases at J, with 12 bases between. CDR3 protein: CASSLGVLSNGYTF. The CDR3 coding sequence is TGTGCCAGCAGTTTAGGGGTCCTGAGCAATGGCTACACCTTC.

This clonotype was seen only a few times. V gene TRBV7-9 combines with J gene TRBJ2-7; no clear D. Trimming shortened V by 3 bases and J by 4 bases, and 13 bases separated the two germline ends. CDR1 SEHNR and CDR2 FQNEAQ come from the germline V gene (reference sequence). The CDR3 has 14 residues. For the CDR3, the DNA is TGTGCCAGCAGCTTGGACGCGGCCCAATACGAGCAGTACTTC. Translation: CASSLDAAQYEQYF.

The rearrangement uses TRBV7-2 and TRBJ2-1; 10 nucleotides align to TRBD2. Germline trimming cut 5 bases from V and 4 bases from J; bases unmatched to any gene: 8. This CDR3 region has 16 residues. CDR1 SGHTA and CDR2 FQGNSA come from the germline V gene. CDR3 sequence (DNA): TGTGCCAGCAGCCCCCATCTAGCGGGGGCTTACAATGAGCAGTTCTTC. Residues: CASSPHLAGAYNEQFF.

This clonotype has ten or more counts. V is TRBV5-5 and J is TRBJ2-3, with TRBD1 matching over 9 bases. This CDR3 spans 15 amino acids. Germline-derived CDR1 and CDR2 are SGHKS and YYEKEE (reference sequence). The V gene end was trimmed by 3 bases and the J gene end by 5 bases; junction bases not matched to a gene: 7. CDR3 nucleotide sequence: TGTGCCAGCAGCTCCACAGGGGGCATCAGAGATACGCAGTATTTT. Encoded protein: CASSSTGGIRDTQYF.

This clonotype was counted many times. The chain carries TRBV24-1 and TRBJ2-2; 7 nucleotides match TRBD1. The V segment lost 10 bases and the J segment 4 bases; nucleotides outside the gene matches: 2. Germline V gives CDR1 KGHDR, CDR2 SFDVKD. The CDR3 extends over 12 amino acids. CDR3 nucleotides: TGTGCCACAGGGGGCCCCACCGGGGAGCTGTTTTTT. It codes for CATGGPTGELFF.

CDR3 region: CASSLSWGSNTEAFF. CDR3 DNA: TGTGCCAGCAGCTTGTCCTGGGGCTCGAACACTGAAGCTTTCTTT. The chain joins TRBV7-2 to TRBJ1-1; a possible D gene is TRBD1 (5 bases). Germline CDR1 and CDR2: SGHTA and FQGNSA. The CDR3 runs 15 residues. Trimming took off 3 bases at V and 1 base at J, with 12 bases between the two ends.

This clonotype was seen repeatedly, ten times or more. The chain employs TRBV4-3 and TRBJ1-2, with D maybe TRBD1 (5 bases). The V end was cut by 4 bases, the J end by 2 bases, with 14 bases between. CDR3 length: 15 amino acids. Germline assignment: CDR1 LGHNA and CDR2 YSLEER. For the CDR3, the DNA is TGCGCCAGCAGCCGCTGGGTGGGGGAGAACTATGGCTACACCTTC. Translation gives CASSRWVGENYGYTF.